The rows below give T cell receptor beta chains drawn from one sample of a study of blood T cell repertoires in COVID-19. Clones were sequenced by immunoSEQ multiplex PCR, and TCRdb holds only the in-frame ones, with some missing. The sample records 300,000 to 350,000 clones, 90% being singletons. What was sequenced was peripheral blood. The source is a woman aged 40-49 years with COVID-19, enrolled during active disease. The CDR3 runs from the conserved cysteine through the conserved F or W. D genes are given only for firm matches. Size is stated for part of the rows, as once, few or many counts, or as a class when the clone is expanded.

TRBD1	-	TRBV28	TRBJ2-7	CASSLGGQGREEQYF	TGTGCCAGCAGTTTGGGGGGACAGGGTCGTGAAGAGCAGTACTTC
TRBD2	-	TRBV14	TRBJ2-2	CASSRPRLAGTGELFF	TGTGCCAGCAGTCGGCCCCGACTAGCGGGTACCGGGGAGCTGTTTTTT
-	-	TRBV13	TRBJ1-2	CASSLRGGLDGYTF	TGTGCCAGCAGCTTAAGGGGAGGTTTGGATGGCTACACCTTC
TRBD1	-	TRBV6-5	TRBJ2-1	CASRPSNRGYNEQFF	TGTGCCAGCAGACCTTCTAACAGGGGGTACAATGAGCAGTTCTTC
TRBD1	-	TRBV6-5	TRBJ1-2	CASTLPGGGYTF	TGTGCCAGCACCCTGCCAGGGGGAGGCTACACCTTC
TRBD1	once	TRBV7-9	TRBJ1-1	CASSLAGGQGFRGEAFF	TGTGCCAGCAGCTTAGCAGGAGGACAGGGGTTCAGGGGTGAAGCTTTCTTT
TRBD1	few	TRBV7-3	TRBJ1-3	CASSLKRQGTSGNTIYF	TGTGCCAGCAGCTTAAAACGACAGGGGACTTCTGGAAACACCATATATTTT
-	-	TRBV11-2	TRBJ2-1	CASSRTAPSGNEQFF	TGTGCCAGCAGCCGTACAGCCCCAAGTGGCAATGAGCAGTTCTTC
TRBD2	-	TRBV10-2	TRBJ2-1	CASSEVLAEYNEQFF	TGCGCCAGCAGTGAGGTACTAGCGGAATACAATGAGCAGTTCTTC
-	once	TRBV11-2	TRBJ1-1	CASSLGLGFAQNTEAFF	TGTGCCAGCAGCTTAGGTCTCGGGTTCGCCCAGAACACTGAAGCTTTCTTT
TRBD1	-	TRBV14	TRBJ2-2	CASSQEGQGYTGELFF	TGTGCCAGCAGCCAAGAGGGACAGGGGTACACCGGGGAGCTGTTTTTT
-	-	TRBV11-2	TRBJ2-1	CASSLDNVRGGEQFF	TGTGCCAGCAGCTTAGATAACGTCCGAGGTGGTGAGCAGTTCTTC
TRBD1	-	TRBV7-9	TRBJ2-7	CASSLGTGSYEQYF	TGTGCCAGCAGCTTAGGGACAGGGTCCTACGAGCAGTACTTC
TRBD1	-	TRBV27	TRBJ1-4	CASSLTGLVEKLFF	TGTGCCAGCAGTTTGACAGGGTTGGTGGAAAAACTGTTTTTT
-	-	TRBV19	TRBJ1-5	CASLTVNGFYSNQPQHF	TGTGCCAGCTTAACCGTCAACGGGTTCTATAGCAATCAGCCCCAGCATTTT
TRBD1	-	TRBV9	TRBJ1-6	CASSVFLGQGINSPLHF	TGTGCCAGCAGCGTTTTTTTAGGACAGGGGATTAATTCACCCCTCCACTTT
TRBD2	-	TRBV5-1	TRBJ2-4	CASSPMLAGGLGYIQYF	TGCGCCAGCAGCCCGATGTTAGCGGGAGGGCTGGGGTACATTCAGTACTTC
-	-	TRBV29-1	TRBJ1-1	CSVGATEAFF	TGCAGCGTTGGGGCCACTGAAGCTTTCTTT
-	-	TRBV5-5	TRBJ1-5	CASSSVSQPQHF	TGTGCCAGCAGCTCGGTGAGTCAGCCCCAGCATTTT
-	once	TRBV12-5	TRBJ2-7	CASGPLQGTGLDYEQYF	TGTGCTAGTGGTCCCTTACAGGGTACGGGTCTCGACTACGAGCAGTACTTC
-	-	TRBV18	TRBJ1-1	CASSPLAQYMNTEAFF	TGTGCCAGCTCACCACTTGCACAGTACATGAACACTGAAGCTTTCTTT
TRBD1	once	TRBV28	TRBJ1-5	CASRPGTGHQPQHF	TGTGCCAGCCGCCCCGGGACAGGGCATCAGCCCCAGCATTTT